Reported below is one T cell receptor (beta chain). Antigen specificity is unknown. V dropped 2 bases and J dropped 4; count of bases not matched to a gene: 10. This CDR3 has 17 residues. Germline V gene data show CDR1 as SGHTA and CDR2 as FQGNSA. This entry comes from a study of cytomegalovirus exposure and HLA in healthy donors. Study context: Researchers found that roughly 77% of 398 genotyped donors fell within the Caucasian-associated ancestry cluster.

The study ran its PCR with 60 Vbeta and 13 Jbeta primers. In the source study's methods: It was a later analysis that counted roughly 80 million unique TCR beta chains, of which about 10 million were shared. The method was immunoSEQ multiplex PCR; TCRdb's version includes in-frame clones alone and lacks a portion of them. That table is the source of V, J and clone size, and D and trimming were worked out from the DNA. The sample consists of 200,000 to 250,000 clones, approximately 80% of them appearing once. Study conclusions and caveats: As confirmed in vitro, three CMV-associated chains were specific for CMV antigens. HLA-A and HLA-B allele assignments for most subjects were reportedly predicted accurately using TCR beta sequences.

The chain is built from TRBV7-2 and TRBJ1-5; 8 nucleotides align to TRBD1. The TCR originated in a girl between 5 and 17 years old in good health and CMV-seronegative. Sequences were obtained from PBMCs. The CDR3 nucleotides read TGTGCCAGCAGCTTACTAGGACAGGGCGGACGTAATCAGCCCCAGCATTTT. Translated, it gives CASSLLGQGGRNQPQHF.